These 21 T cell receptor beta chains were all obtained from the same sample, sequenced in a study of T cells in Graves' hyperthyroidism and ophthalmopathy. Using RNA transcripts as the source, TCR beta CDR3 regions were amplified. An initial round of RT-PCR targeting the TCR CDR3 relied on the HTBI primer set. TCRdb analysed the multiplex PCR reads with MiXCR anew, one entry per CDR3 protein. The sample yields some 180,000 distinct CDR3 sequences, 17% seen once. Sequenced material: blood. The receptors come from a woman in her forties or fifties with Graves' hyperthyroidism.

V gene TRBV5-1 combines with J gene TRBJ2-5, with D uncertain. V lost 0 bases, J lost 7 bases, and 13 bases lay in between. This CDR3 is built from 14 residues. CDR1 is SGHRS, CDR2 YFSETQ, per germline. CDR3 protein: CASSLGGTQVTQYF. The CDR3 DNA is TGCGCCAGCAGCTTGGGAGGCACTCAGGTGACCCAGTACTTC.

This clonotype was recorded at least ten times. The CDR3 DNA reads TGTGCCTGGAGACGATTTTACGGCACTGAAGCTTTCTTT. Translation: CAWRRFYGTEAFF. The chain employs TRBV30 and TRBJ1-1; D uncertain. This CDR3 spans 13 amino acids. V shed 3 bases and J shed 4 bases, with 12 bases lying between them. From germline, CDR1 is GTSNPN and CDR2 SVGIG (reference sequence).

This clonotype showed up just a few times. It is likely a read error, because the conserved phenylalanine at the end of the CDR3 is missing. V gene TRBV6-2 or TRBV6-3 combines with J gene TRBJ1-2; 9 bases map to TRBD1. Trimming cost V 4 bases and J 8 bases; bases outside gene matches: 5. This CDR3 contains 13 residues. Germline values: CDR1 MNHEY, CDR2 SVGEGT. The chain's CDR3 is CASSFRTGEGYTL. CDR3 DNA: TGTGCCAGCAGTTTTAGGACAGGGGAGGGCTACACCCTC.

This clonotype was picked up a small number of times. The chain employs TRBV19 and TRBJ2-1; 14 bases line up with TRBD2. Germline V gene sequence: CDR1 LNHDA, CDR2 SQIVND (reference sequence). Losses at the gene ends were 1 base for V and 8 bases for J; bases not matched to a gene: 1. CDR3 length: 15 amino acids. The CDR3 nucleotides are TGTGCCAGTAGTATAGGACTAGCGGGGGGGGATGAGCAGTTCTTC. It encodes CASSIGLAGGDEQFF.

The chain has TRBV29-1 and TRBJ2-7, with no clear D. CDR3 length: 8 residues. Per the germline V gene, CDR1 is SQVTM and CDR2 is ANQGSEA. The germline V and J ends were trimmed by 8 bases and 6 bases, with 5 bases remaining between them. Written as DNA, the CDR3 is TGCAGCTCGACCGAGCAGTACTTC. Protein sequence: CSSTEQYF.

The chain links TRBV29-1 to TRBJ2-2, with 11 positions matching TRBD2. The junction had 7 bases not matched to a gene; V was cut back by 8 bases and J by 5 bases. The CDR3 covers 14 residues. The germline gives CDR1 SQVTM, CDR2 ANQGSEA. CDR3 loop: CSSLAGVGTGELFF. The CDR3 DNA sequence: TGCAGCTCACTAGCGGGAGTAGGAACCGGGGAGCTGTTTTTT.

This clonotype was seen many times. The chain has TRBV12-3 or TRBV12-4 and TRBJ2-7; maybe TRBD1 (6 bases). This CDR3 has 12 residues. Trimming removed 6 bases from V and 3 bases from J, with 9 bases in between. CDR3 sequence reads: CASRQTGYEQYF. The CDR3 DNA sequence: TGTGCCAGCAGGCAGACAGGCTACGAGCAGTACTTC.

This chain uses TRBV6-2 or TRBV6-3 with TRBJ1-6; possibly TRBD1 for D (5 bases). The CDR3 is made up of 15 amino acids. The germline V and J ends were trimmed by 2 bases and 10 bases, with 15 bases remaining between them. Germline V CDR1 and CDR2: MNHEY, SVGEGT. CDR3 nucleotide sequence: TGTGCCAGCAGTTACCCCCCAGGGTGGGGGTCACCCCTCCACTTT. Protein: CASSYPPGWGSPLHF.

V usage is TRBV9 and J usage is TRBJ2-5; D ambiguous. Looked up from germline, CDR1 is SGDLS and CDR2 is YYNGEE. The CDR3 sequence is 15 residues long. Trimming cost V 3 bases and J 4 bases, with 16 bases left between them. The CDR3 sequence: CASSAAVATRETQYF. DNA of the CDR3: TGTGCCAGCAGCGCCGCGGTAGCAACGCGAGAGACCCAGTACTTC.

A few counts support this clonotype. The chain links TRBV30 to TRBJ1-4, with TRBD1 as a possible D gene (5 bases). With 2 bases removed from V and 8 bases from J, the gap between germline ends came to 18 bases. Germline CDR1 is GTSNPN and CDR2 is SVGIG (reference sequence). This CDR3 has 15 residues. The CDR3 reads CAWSQPRGGGEKLFF. For the CDR3, the DNA is TGTGCCTGGAGTCAACCCCGGGGGGGAGGCGAAAAACTGTTTTTT.

This clonotype was recorded at least ten times. The chain is built from TRBV19 and TRBJ1-5; tentatively, D is TRBD1 (5 bases). CDR3 size: 15 residues. Trimming took off 2 bases at V and 4 bases at J, with 12 bases between the two ends. In germline, CDR1 is LNHDA, CDR2 SQIVND (reference sequence). The CDR3 reads CASSIKPRENQPQHF. The CDR3 DNA reads TGTGCCAGTAGTATAAAGCCCAGGGAAAATCAGCCCCAGCATTTT.

This clonotype was found many times. V usage is TRBV18 and J usage is TRBJ2-1; possible D gene TRBD1, 5 bases. This CDR3 has 15 amino acids. Trimming pared 5 bases from V and 7 bases from J, leaving 18 bases between. The germline CDR1 and CDR2 sequences are KGHSH and LQKENI. The CDR3 loop reads CASSTRALGRNEQFF. CDR3 coding DNA: TGTGCCAGCTCAACCAGGGCTTTGGGTCGAAATGAGCAGTTCTTC.

Many counts were recorded for this clonotype. The chain links TRBV18 to TRBJ2-1, with 10 bases identical to TRBD2. Trimming cost V 4 bases and J 5 bases; bases outside gene matches: 5. The CDR3 has 15 amino acids. Germline loops: CDR1 KGHSH, CDR2 LQKENI. The CDR3 DNA reads as TGTGCCAGCTCACTACGGACTAGCGGTCACAATGAGCAGTTCTTC. This encodes CASSLRTSGHNEQFF.

This clonotype was detected a few times. A single base separates this from a much larger clone, so it may be a read error. This chain connects TRBV7-2 to TRBJ2-7; 10 positions match TRBD2. The end of the DNA aligns better with TRBJ2-1, so the J call may be wrong. CDR3 length: 14 residues. Germline CDR1 reads SGHTA; CDR2 reads FQGNSA. CDR3 residues: CASSPSGSSYEQFF. In DNA, the CDR3 is TGTGCCAGCAGCCCTAGCGGGAGCTCCTACGAGCAGTTCTTC.

J is TRBJ1-1 and V is TRBV19; 7 bases match TRBD1. V lost 6 bases and J lost 7; bases outside the gene matches: 2. CDR1 and CDR2 (germline): LNHDA, SQIVND (reference sequence). The CDR3 loop spans 11 amino acids. In DNA, the CDR3 is TGTGCCAGTAGGCGACAGGGTGAAGCTTTCTTT. Its translation is CASRRQGEAFF.

This clonotype was observed at least ten times. This sequence joins TRBV19 and TRBJ1-1; D is unclear. Trimming took off 10 bases at V and 1 base at J, with 7 bases between the two ends. CDR3 length: 11 residues. Germline-derived CDR1 and CDR2 are LNHDA and SQIVND (reference sequence). Written as DNA, the CDR3 is TGTGCCACCGCGGGGAACACTGAAGCTTTCTTT. It codes for CATAGNTEAFF.

Many counts were recorded for this clonotype. J is TRBJ2-7 and V is TRBV29-1; D not resolved. Germline values: CDR1 SQVTM, CDR2 ANQGSEA. Trimming stripped 2 bases from V and 4 bases from J, with 9 bases between. The CDR3 is made up of 12 amino acids. The CDR3 spells CSVETSRYEQYF. The CDR3 bases are TGCAGCGTTGAAACCAGCCGGTACGAGCAGTACTTC.

Worth noting for this clonotype: A much larger clone is a single base away; this may be a read error. This chain links TRBV6-6 with TRBJ2-1; 8 positions agree with TRBD1. The V gene's germline CDR1 is MNHNY and CDR2 SVGAGI (reference sequence). The CDR3 sequence is 16 residues long. The CDR3 region has the DNA TGTGCCAGCAGTTACTCGGGGACAGGCCTCTACAATGAGCAGTCCTTC. The encoded protein is CASSYSGTGLYNEQSF.

This clonotype has only a few counts. Since a much larger clone is just one base distant, this may be a read error. V is TRBV2 and J is TRBJ1-2; TRBD1 matches at 9 bases. The CDR3 runs 14 residues. V shed 5 bases and J 4 bases; nucleotides not matched to a gene: 5. CDR1 is SNHLY, CDR2 FYNNEI, per germline. The DNA of the CDR3 is TGTGCCAGCAGTAGGGGACAGGGTACCTATGGCTACACCTTC. Its protein is CASSRGQGTYGYTF.

The genes are TRBV28 and TRBJ1-2; no definite D call. Germline V gene data show CDR1 as MDHEN and CDR2 as SYDVKM. The V end lost 3 bases, the J end lost 3 bases, and 8 bases lay between the germline ends. The CDR3 is made up of 13 amino acids. The CDR3: CASSLQADYGYTF. In nucleotides, the CDR3 is TGTGCCAGCAGTTTGCAGGCCGACTATGGCTACACCTTC.

In its sample, this clonotype was seen many times. The chain employs TRBV20-1 and TRBJ2-5; the D is unclear. Looked up from germline, CDR1 is DFQATT and CDR2 is SNEGSKA (reference sequence). The CDR3 totals 9 residues. Deletions cut 6 bases from V and 5 bases from J, with 4 bases between. CDR3 bases: TGCAGTGCGGGGGAGACCCAGTACTTC. This codes for CSAGETQYF.